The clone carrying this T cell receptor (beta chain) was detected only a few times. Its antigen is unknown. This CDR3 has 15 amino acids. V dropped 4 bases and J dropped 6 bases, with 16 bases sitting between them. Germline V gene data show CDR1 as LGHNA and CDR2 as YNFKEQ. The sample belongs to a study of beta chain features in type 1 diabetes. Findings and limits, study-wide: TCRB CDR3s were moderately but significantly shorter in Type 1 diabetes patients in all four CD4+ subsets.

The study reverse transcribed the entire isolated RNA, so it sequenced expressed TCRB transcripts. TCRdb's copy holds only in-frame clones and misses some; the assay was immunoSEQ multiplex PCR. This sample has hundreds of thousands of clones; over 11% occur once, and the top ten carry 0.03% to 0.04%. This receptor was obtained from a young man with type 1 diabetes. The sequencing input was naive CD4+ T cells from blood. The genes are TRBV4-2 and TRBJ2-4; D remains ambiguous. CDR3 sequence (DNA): TGTGCCAGCAGCCGCGAGAGGTCGGACGGAAACATTCAGTACTTC. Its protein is CASSRERSDGNIQYF.